These T cell receptor beta chains were read from a single sample in a study of vaccination effects on CD4 cells after COVID-19. This table comes from immunoSEQ multiplex PCR, and its TCRdb copy is limited to in-frame clones, with some not included. The sample has around 70,000 clones, around 77% seen once. Antigens for these TCRs are unknown. The material was CD4+ T cells from PBMCs cultured without peptide, obtained before COVID-19 vaccination. The receptors were gathered from a human donor who received a COVID-19 vaccine. Each CDR3 is given without its conserved first and last residue.

V gene: TRBV9; J gene: TRBJ2-3; CDR3 protein: ASSATTIGSADTQY
V gene: TRBV9; J gene: TRBJ2-3; CDR3 protein: ASSLRLADVSTDTQY
V gene: TRBV16; J gene: TRBJ1-2; CDR3 protein: ASSQLVGGNYGYT
V gene: TRBV19; J gene: TRBJ1-1; CDR3 protein: ASTKVGSSPEAF
V gene: TRBV6-5; J gene: TRBJ2-2; CDR3 protein: ASSSDRNTGELF
V gene: TRBV9; J gene: TRBJ2-2; CDR3 protein: ASSPLPGGDRSTGELF
V gene: TRBV3-1/TRBV3-2; J gene: TRBJ2-2; CDR3 protein: ASSSVRSGLTGELF
V gene: TRBV18; J gene: TRBJ2-3; CDR3 protein: ASSPYRGPTDTQY
V gene: TRBV5-1; J gene: TRBJ1-1; CDR3 protein: ASSLGVGVNTEAF
V gene: TRBV9; J gene: TRBJ2-1; CDR3 protein: ASSVPNGNEQF
V gene: TRBV6-4; J gene: TRBJ1-2; CDR3 protein: ASSATHRGNYGYT
V gene: TRBV6-4; J gene: TRBJ1-1; CDR3 protein: ASSDRGGSSEAF
V gene: TRBV19; J gene: TRBJ2-1; CDR3 protein: ASKIYGDDNEQF
V gene: TRBV9; J gene: TRBJ1-4; CDR3 protein: ASSPRTGEKLF
V gene: TRBV4-1; J gene: TRBJ2-3; CDR3 protein: ASSQDGSDTQY
V gene: TRBV30; J gene: TRBJ1-4; CDR3 protein: AWSVRYGREKLF
V gene: TRBV6-2/TRBV6-3; J gene: TRBJ2-2; CDR3 protein: ASSYYGGSGGARSYTGELF
V gene: TRBV6-5; J gene: TRBJ2-5; CDR3 protein: ASRRGAEETQY
V gene: TRBV24-1; J gene: TRBJ2-2; CDR3 protein: ATGQGPTGELF
V gene: TRBV3-1/TRBV3-2; J gene: TRBJ2-5; CDR3 protein: ASSPGQGARPALWETQY
V gene: TRBV25-1; J gene: TRBJ2-3; CDR3 protein: ASSDERGRADTQY
V gene: TRBV19; J gene: TRBJ2-1; CDR3 protein: ASSMGRPPPGNEQF
V gene: TRBV6-4; J gene: TRBJ1-1; CDR3 protein: ASSLTGNTEAF
V gene: TRBV7-9; J gene: TRBJ1-6; CDR3 protein: ASSSSRGISYNSPLH
V gene: TRBV7-6; J gene: TRBJ1-5; CDR3 protein: ASSIGTGSSQPQH
V gene: TRBV5-5; J gene: TRBJ2-3; CDR3 protein: ASSRGQAQGWDTQY
V gene: TRBV19; J gene: TRBJ1-1; CDR3 protein: ASSPWGGLNTEAF
V gene: TRBV7-8; J gene: TRBJ2-3; CDR3 protein: ASSWDRGTDTQY
V gene: TRBV28; J gene: TRBJ1-5; CDR3 protein: ASTPGRDGQPQH
V gene: TRBV25-1; J gene: TRBJ2-2; CDR3 protein: ATLRPLTGATGELF
V gene: TRBV5-1; J gene: TRBJ2-3; CDR3 protein: ASSLEGTDTQY
V gene: TRBV5-1; J gene: TRBJ1-1; CDR3 protein: ASSPGQMNTEAF
V gene: TRBV28; J gene: TRBJ1-5; CDR3 protein: ASSPGTARNQPQH